Listed here is a single T cell receptor (beta chain). This sample is drawn from a study of control samples from healthy donors and cancer patients. The length of the CDR3 is 16 residues. V shed 0 bases and J shed 2 bases, with 13 bases lying between them. CDR1 and CDR2 (germline): SGHNT, YYREEE (reference sequence). TCRdb keeps only in-frame clones here, not all; method: immunoSEQ multiplex PCR. The sample shows roughly 160,000 clones, roughly 94% of them seen only once. The origin of this receptor is a man aged 60-69 years with colorectal cancer. The chain couples TRBV5-4 to TRBJ2-3, with D perhaps being TRBD1 or TRBD2 (6 bases each). What was sequenced was PBMCs. The CDR3 is CASSLVGGLDTDTQYF. The CDR3, as DNA: TGTGCCAGCAGCTTGGTTGGGGGGCTTGACACAGATACGCAGTATTTT.